This T cell receptor beta chain was identified during a study of a mutant IDH1 vaccine in newly diagnosed glioma (dated by TCRdb to 2020 to 2023). Some background on the complete study: Vaccination started 4-6 weeks after radiotherapy alone, or was given together with temozolomide cycles in the groups whose treatment included chemotherapy. The approximately 33 treated patients were approximately 62% male and 37.5% female, with a mean age of roughly 40 years. Before enrollment, most patients had been given radiochemotherapy with temozolomide as standard therapy, while the rest had received either radiotherapy alone or temozolomide alone. The week-35 safety follow-up took place at visit V12, and the week-47 end of study took place at visit V13. Peripheral blood was drawn at six visits: V03 (baseline), V05, V07, V10, V12 and V13. For exploratory analyses, longitudinal TCRB deep sequencing was carried out in approximately 25 treated patients wherever samples were available.

Library preparation was by the immunoSEQ multiplex PCR assay. Rearranged TCR beta chain sequences were amplified with the hsTCRB Kit following the manufacturer's protocol. TCRB libraries were sequenced on an Illumina MiSeq. Regarding the original processing steps: The kit vendor's proprietary platform handled demultiplexing, trimming and gene mapping. TCRdb mirrors the immuneACCESS table, restricted to in-frame sequences. Some clones are absent from its copies; in checked studies, under half trace to an unresolved V gene, and the reason for the others is unknown. The D gene and trimming were derived from the DNA, and the V and J assignments and clone size from that table. The sample contains some 48,000 clones, 79% of them found a single time. 6% to 8% of the sample comes from the top ten. The time point label, as the study defines it: week 35, safety follow-up. Every vaccine dose consisted of 300 ug of a 20-mer mutant IDH1 peptide in Montanide, administered subcutaneously together with topical imiquimod. Patients received eight vaccinations in weeks 1, 3, 5, 7, 11, 15, 19 and 23, corresponding to visits V03 through V10. All donors had newly diagnosed IDH1-mutant astrocytomas of WHO grade 3 or 4 that showed loss of nuclear ATRX. The samples were drawn from NOA16, a multicentre, single-arm, open-label phase I trial in Germany that tested a mutant IDH1 peptide vaccine in humans for the first time. Genomic DNA for TCRB sequencing was isolated from EDTA blood with the DNeasy Blood and Tissue Kit.

On the study overall, not on this receptor specifically: Changes in the top peripheral T cell clonotypes picked up by TCRB sequencing did not appear to be linked to pseudoprogression. Selection of PBMC samples for TCRB deep sequencing was based on availability. The authors noted that analyses of patient blood samples could not be reproduced because of sample limitations. Across multiple MHC alleles, vaccine-induced immune responses were seen in 93.3% of patients.

Details on this clone: Its antigen is still unknown. Qualities for individual bases were not recorded, and no much larger clone is one base off.

CDR1 MNHEY and CDR2 SVGAGI were looked up in the germline V gene. The CDR3 numbers 14 residues from cysteine through phenylalanine. Only CDR3 DNA remains: 42 bases, in frame from the first base. V sheds 6 bases and J sheds 6 bases, leaving 18 bases between their ends. The sequencing here drew on PBMCs, taken from a glioma patient whose treatment included an IDH1 peptide vaccine. The TCR sequence derives from a man between 40 and 49 years old with glioma. The chain is assembled from TRBV6-5 and TRBJ2-7; D gene: possibly TRBD2, on 6 matching bases. The CDR3 region: CASSPTGEAGEQYF. The nucleotides read TGTGCCAGCAGCCCCACTGGGGAGGCGGGCGAGCAGTACTTC.